The rows below give T cell receptor beta chains drawn from one sample of a study of blood T cell repertoires in COVID-19. Here immunoSEQ multiplex PCR was the method, and the copy in TCRdb shows in-frame clones only, minus some. The sample has approximately 150,000 clones, more than 80% seen once; the top ten hold about 5.1%. The sequenced sample was peripheral blood. These receptors were taken from a human donor in a cohort sampled during active COVID-19. CDR3s include the opening cysteine and the closing phenylalanine or tryptophan. A D gene is named only where the DNA matches it firmly. Only some rows state a clone size, as once, few, many or a class for expanded clones.

>TRBD1|-|TRBJ2-3|TRBV19
TGTGCCAGTACCACGGACAGGGGCACAGATACGCAGTATTTT
CASTTDRGTDTQYF
>-|-|TRBJ1-5|TRBV16
TGTGCCAGCAGCCAATCGTCCACCGGGTTGGTTAAGGGCAATCAGCCCCAGCATTTT
CASSQSSTGLVKGNQPQHF
>TRBD1|-|TRBJ2-1|TRBV12-5
TGTGCTAGTGGTCAGGGGACAGGGGGGCCTAGCGAGCAGTTCTTC
CASGQGTGGPSEQFF
>TRBD2|-|TRBJ2-3|TRBV5-5
TGTGCCAGCAGCCAGGAGGCTAGCGGGAAACATGGCACAGATACGCAGTATTTT
CASSQEASGKHGTDTQYF
>-|-|TRBJ1-2|TRBV29-1
TGCAGCGTTGGAACCGGGACGATCGGGGGAGTTAACTATGGCTACACCTTC
CSVGTGTIGGVNYGYTF
>-|-|TRBJ2-7|TRBV28
TGTGCCAGCAGAATCTCGAGGGGGGGCGCGGGTTACGAGCAGTACTTC
CASRISRGGAGYEQYF
>TRBD1|once|TRBJ1-5|TRBV5-5
TGTGCCAGCAGCTTGGACAGGGGGCACAATCAGCCCCAGCATTTT
CASSLDRGHNQPQHF
>TRBD1|once|TRBJ1-4|TRBV19
TGTGCCAGTAGTAACCGACAGGGGTCGGGTGAAAAACTGTTTTTT
CASSNRQGSGEKLFF
>TRBD2|-|TRBJ2-5|TRBV4-1
TGCGCCAGCAGCCTATCCGAGGGCGGGAGTTGGGAGACCCAGTACTTC
CASSLSEGGSWETQYF
>TRBD2|few|TRBJ2-2|TRBV9
TGTGCCAGCAGCGTCAGCGGGAGGGCTGCCGGGGAGCTGTTTTTT
CASSVSGRAAGELFF
>-|-|TRBJ2-5|TRBV7-8
TGTGCCAGCAGCTTAATTCAGGGGCAAGAGACCCAGTACTTC
CASSLIQGQETQYF
>-|few|TRBJ2-5|TRBV15
TGTGCCACCTCCCAGGGGGGTAGTTTAGAGACCCAGTACTTC
CATSQGGSLETQYF
>-|-|TRBJ1-2|TRBV12-3/TRBV12-4
TGTGCCAGCAGTCTAATAACAGGGTCGGCCACCTTC
CASSLITGSATF
>TRBD1|-|TRBJ1-1|TRBV7-9
TGTGCCAGCAGCTTATCCGTTACGACAGGGGGCACTGAAGCTTTCTTT
CASSLSVTTGGTEAFF
>-|-|TRBJ2-2|TRBV23-1
TGCGCCAGCAGTCAATCTAAAACAGGGCCCCGTTTCAACACCGGGGAGCTGTTTTTT
CASSQSKTGPRFNTGELFF
>-|few|TRBJ1-3|TRBV5-1
TGCGCCAGCAGCTTGGCCGGGAGGGAGGCTGGAAACACCATATATTTT
CASSLAGREAGNTIYF
>-|few|TRBJ1-3|TRBV2
TGTGCCAGCAGTGAAGCCGGCACCATATATTTT
CASSEAGTIYF
>TRBD1|once|TRBJ1-3|TRBV19
TGTGCCAGTAATATCCAACAGGGGACCATATATTTT
CASNIQQGTIYF
>-|-|TRBJ1-1|TRBV6-4
TGTGCCAGCAGTGAGCAGGGAGGGAACACTGAAGCTTTCTTT
CASSEQGGNTEAFF
>TRBD1|-|TRBJ1-3|TRBV27
TGTGCCAGCTTCCTCCGGACAGGGGCCATTTGGGGCACCATATATTTT
CASFLRTGAIWGTIYF
>-|-|TRBJ1-2|TRBV28
TGTGCCAGCAGCCCTAATCGAGCTGGGGAGGGCTACACCTTC
CASSPNRAGEGYTF
>-|-|TRBJ1-2|TRBV19
TGTGCCAGTAGGGGCAGGGATTTTGGGAACTATGGCTACACCTTC
CASRGRDFGNYGYTF
>TRBD1|-|TRBJ2-2|TRBV7-7
TGTGCTAGCAGCACCTCCGGGACAGGGGGATTGACCGGGGAGCTGTTTTTT
CASSTSGTGGLTGELFF
>-|-|TRBJ1-4|TRBV5-1
TGCGCCAGCAGCCTTGGGGGCCCTAATGAAAAACTGTTTTTT
CASSLGGPNEKLFF
>TRBD1|-|TRBJ2-1|TRBV19
TGTGCCAGTAGTATCGTAGGGACAGGGAACAATGAGCAGTTCTTC
CASSIVGTGNNEQFF
>-|-|TRBJ1-4|TRBV7-9
TGTGCCAGCAGCCCCGACAGGATTAATGAAAAACTGTTTTTT
CASSPDRINEKLFF
>TRBD1|-|TRBJ1-4|TRBV7-9
TGTGCCAGCAGAGGACAGGGAACAACTAATGAAAAACTGTTTTTT
CASRGQGTTNEKLFF
>TRBD1|-|TRBJ1-4|TRBV6-5
TGTGCCAGCAGTTATCTACAGGGGAATGAAAAACTGTTTTTT
CASSYLQGNEKLFF
>-|-|TRBJ1-2|TRBV19
TGTGCCAGTAGCAGGGGTCCGAACTATGGCTACACCTTC
CASSRGPNYGYTF
>-|-|TRBJ1-5|TRBV6-1
TGTGCCAGCAGTGAAAGTCGGGGAAATCAGCCCCAGCATTTT
CASSESRGNQPQHF
>TRBD1|few|TRBJ1-6|TRBV3-1/TRBV3-2
TGTGCCAGCAGCTACGGGCTGGGACAGGGGGAGGAATCCCTCCACTTT
CASSYGLGQGEESLHF
>-|once|TRBJ1-5|TRBV2
TGTGCCAGCAGTGAATCTTTCCCCGGTACCAATCAGCCCCAGCATTTT
CASSESFPGTNQPQHF
>TRBD2|many|TRBJ2-3|TRBV4-1
TGCGCCAGCAGCTTGGGGACTAGCGGGGGGGCCAATGGATTGAATACGCAGTATTTT
CASSLGTSGGANGLNTQYF
>-|-|TRBJ2-7|TRBV12-3/TRBV12-4
TGTGCCAGCAGTTTAGTAGACAGGAACGAGCAGTACTTC
CASSLVDRNEQYF
>TRBD2|once|TRBJ2-1|TRBV10-3
TGTGCCATCAGAGGAGCCTCCGGGACTAGCGGGATGAATGAGCAGTTCTTC
CAIRGASGTSGMNEQFF
>-|-|TRBJ2-1|TRBV2
TGTGCCAGCAGTAGAAGCGGGCTTAGCTCCTACAATGAGCAGTTCTTC
CASSRSGLSSYNEQFF
>-|-|TRBJ2-5|TRBV9
TGTGCCAGCAGCGTAGAGGGGGAGACCCAGTACTTC
CASSVEGETQYF
>-|-|TRBJ2-3|TRBV11-2
TGTGCCAGCAGCTTAGATGCAGGAGATACGCAGTATTTT
CASSLDAGDTQYF
>-|-|TRBJ2-3|TRBV11-3
TGTGCCAGCAGCCAGGGCACAACAGATACGCAGTATTTT
CASSQGTTDTQYF
>TRBD2|-|TRBJ2-3|TRBV11-2
TGTGCCAGCAGCTGGGGCGGGACTAGCGGGAGCGGCACAGATACGCAGTATTTT
CASSWGGTSGSGTDTQYF
>TRBD2|-|TRBJ2-6|TRBV19
TGTGCCAGTACCGTCGGACTAGCGGGTGTTGGTTCTTACTCTGGGGCCAACGTCCTGACTTTC
CASTVGLAGVGSYSGANVLTF
>-|once|TRBJ1-6|TRBV6-5
TGTGCCAGCAGTTACTCCCCCGGGGATAATTCACCCCTCCACTTT
CASSYSPGDNSPLHF
>-|-|TRBJ1-6|TRBV9
TGTGCCAGCAGCGCCCGGGACAATAATTCACCCCTCCACTTT
CASSARDNNSPLHF
>-|-|TRBJ1-5|TRBV7-8
TGTGCCAGCAGCTTCACAGGAAACAATCAGCCCCAGCATTTT
CASSFTGNNQPQHF
>-|few|TRBJ1-6|TRBV20-1
TGCAGTGCTAGTGGGGGGGGTAATTCACCCCTCCACTTT
CSASGGGNSPLHF
>TRBD1|-|TRBJ1-5|TRBV5-1
TGCGCCAGCAGCTTACAGGGGATGAGCAATCAGCCCCAGCATTTT
CASSLQGMSNQPQHF
>TRBD2|-|TRBJ2-7|TRBV28
TGTGCCAGCAGTTTACTAGCGGGGCGCTACGAGCAGTACTTC
CASSLLAGRYEQYF
>TRBD2|-|TRBJ2-4|TRBV2
TGTGCCAGCAGCCCGGGACTAGCGGTTGACATTCAGTACTTC
CASSPGLAVDIQYF
>-|-|TRBJ1-4|TRBV2
TGTGCCAGCAGCACTTCCCGGGACCGGGGGGAAAAACTGTTTTTT
CASSTSRDRGEKLFF
>-|-|TRBJ1-1|TRBV30
TGTGCCTGGACAGGACAGTTGAACACTGAAGCTTTCTTT
CAWTGQLNTEAFF